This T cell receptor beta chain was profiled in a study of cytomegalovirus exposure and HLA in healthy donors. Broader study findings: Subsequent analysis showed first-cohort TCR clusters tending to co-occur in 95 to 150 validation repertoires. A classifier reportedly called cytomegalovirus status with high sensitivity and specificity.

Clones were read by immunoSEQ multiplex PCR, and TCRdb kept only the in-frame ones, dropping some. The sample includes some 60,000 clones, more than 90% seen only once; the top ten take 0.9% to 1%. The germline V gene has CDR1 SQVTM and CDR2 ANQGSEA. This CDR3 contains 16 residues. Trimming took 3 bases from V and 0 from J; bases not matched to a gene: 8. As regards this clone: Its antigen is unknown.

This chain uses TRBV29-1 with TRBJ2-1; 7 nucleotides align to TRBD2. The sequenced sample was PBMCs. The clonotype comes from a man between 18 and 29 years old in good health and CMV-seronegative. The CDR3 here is CSVELWSSGSYNEQFF. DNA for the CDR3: TGCAGCGTTGAGTTATGGTCTAGCGGCTCCTACAATGAGCAGTTCTTC.